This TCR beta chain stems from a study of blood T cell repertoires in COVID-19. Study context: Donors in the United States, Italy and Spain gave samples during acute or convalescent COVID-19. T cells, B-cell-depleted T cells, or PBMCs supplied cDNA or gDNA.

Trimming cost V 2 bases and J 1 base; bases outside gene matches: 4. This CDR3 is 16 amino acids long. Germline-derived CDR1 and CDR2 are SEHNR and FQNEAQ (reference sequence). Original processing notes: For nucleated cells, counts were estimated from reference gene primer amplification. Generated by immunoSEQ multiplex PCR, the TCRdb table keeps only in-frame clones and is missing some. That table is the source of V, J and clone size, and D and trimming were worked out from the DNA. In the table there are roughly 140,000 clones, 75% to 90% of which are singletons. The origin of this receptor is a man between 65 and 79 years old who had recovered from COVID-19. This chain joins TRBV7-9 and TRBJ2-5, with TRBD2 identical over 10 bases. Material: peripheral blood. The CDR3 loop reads CASSLLTSGPQETQYF. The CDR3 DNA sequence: TGTGCCAGCAGCTTATTGACTAGCGGGCCCCAAGAGACCCAGTACTTC.